This T cell receptor (beta chain) originates from a study of cytomegalovirus exposure and HLA in healthy donors. Study information: One earlier analysis, a look at roughly 180 million T cells, found around 110 million unique TCR beta sequences. Whole-study results and caveats: The only immune exposure information that was available was CMV serostatus. Later on, analysis showed that most CMV-associated TCR beta chains appeared to be HLA-restricted.

The PCR contained 60 Vbeta and 13 Jbeta primers. Only in-frame clones appear in the TCRdb table, and some are missing; sequencing was by immunoSEQ multiplex PCR. The sample has approximately 52,000 clones, and its top ten clones hold 9% to 15%. With respect to this clone: The antigen remains unidentified.

The TCR originated in an older woman in good health and CMV-seropositive. The sequenced sample consisted of PBMCs.

For the CDR3, the DNA is TGTGCCAGTAGCCTTATTGCGATGACAGGGCCTTATGGCTACACCTTC. Protein: CASSLIAMTGPYGYTF. The chain combines TRBV19 with TRBJ1-2; TRBD1 agrees at 7 bases. Germline-derived CDR1 and CDR2 are LNHDA and SQIVND (reference sequence). J lost 5 bases, V lost 6 bases, and 15 bases had no gene match. The CDR3 consists of 16 residues.